One sample yielded the 25 T cell receptor beta chains listed below, sequenced in a study. TCRdb used MiXCR to reprocess the RT-PCR reads, holding one entry per CDR3 protein. The sample lists about 700,000 distinct CDR3 sequences, more than 13% seen once, with just over 3.5% in the top ten. Material: memory CD4+ T cells from blood. The receptor set was obtained from a female donor in good health, serving as a healthy control.

A few counts support this clonotype. A read error may account for a junction end that differs from germline. The V gene is TRBV7-6, the J gene TRBJ2-7, with 8 bases matching TRBD1. Looked up from germline, CDR1 is SGHVS and CDR2 is FNYEAQ. The CDR3 spans 10 residues. CDR3 DNA sequence: TGTGCCAGCAGCTGCGGGACAGGCGAATTC. Translated: CASSCGTGEF.

The V call is TRBV7-2, the J call TRBJ1-2, with TRBD1 matching over 10 bases. Germline CDR1 reads SGHTA; CDR2 reads FQGNSA. J lost 7 bases, V lost 4 bases, and 9 bases had no gene match. CDR3 length equals 15 residues. The CDR3 protein is CASSSNRDRGPGYTF. The CDR3 nucleotides are TGTGCCAGCAGCTCAAACCGGGACAGGGGCCCTGGCTACACCTTC. Looking up the rest from reference TRBV7-2 and TRBJ1-2 gives the full variable domain: GAGVSQSPSNKVTEKGKDVELRCDPISGHTALYWYRQSLGQGLEFLIYFQGNSAPDKSGLPSDRFSAERTGGSVSTLTIQRTQQEDSAVYLCASSSNRDRGPGYTFGSGTRLTVV.

The sample holds a few counts of this clonotype. The rearrangement links TRBV4-3 to TRBJ2-3; 9 bases align to TRBD2. The J segment lost 6 bases and the V segment lost 1 base, leaving 8 bases of the junction unmatched. This CDR3 is built from 16 residues. Germline CDR1 is LGHNA and CDR2 is YSLEER. The CDR3 reads CASSQGAGGPSDTQYF. In DNA, the CDR3 is TGCGCCAGCAGCCAAGGGGCGGGGGGGCCATCTGATACGCAGTATTTT.

The chain employs TRBV3-1 and TRBJ1-2; maybe TRBD1 (5 bases). Trimming cost V 0 bases and J 0 bases, with 11 bases left between them. The CDR3 runs 16 residues. Germline V gene data show CDR1 as LGHDT and CDR2 as YNNKEL (reference sequence). The CDR3 is CASSQEGASPNYGYTF. The CDR3 DNA is TGTGCCAGCAGCCAAGAAGGGGCAAGTCCTAACTATGGCTACACCTTC.

This clonotype was observed many times. The chain employs TRBV7-2 and TRBJ2-3, with D possibly matching TRBD2 (5 bases). From germline, CDR1 is SGHTA and CDR2 FQGNSA. This CDR3 contains 14 residues. The V end lost 4 bases, the J end lost 1 base, and 9 bases lay between the germline ends. The CDR3 bases are TGTGCCAGCAGCTGGAGGAGAGGCACAGATACGCAGTATTTT. Translated: CASSWRRGTDTQYF.

This clonotype was observed a few times. The chain joins TRBV29-1 to TRBJ2-7; a weak D match, TRBD2 (5 bases). This CDR3 comprises 11 residues. V gave up 4 bases and J gave up 7 bases, with 11 bases separating them. CDR1 is SQVTM, CDR2 ANQGSEA, per germline. The CDR3, as DNA: TGCAGCGTTGGCGGGCCGAGAGAGCAGTACTTC. The encoded protein is CSVGGPREQYF.

This clonotype was seen only a few times. This rearrangement joins TRBV3-1 to TRBJ2-2; a weak D match, TRBD1 (5 bases). Germline V gene data show CDR1 as LGHDT and CDR2 as YNNKEL (reference sequence). V lost 6 bases, J lost 5 bases, and 13 bases lay in between. The CDR3 consists of 14 residues. DNA of the CDR3: TGTGCCAGCAGTGGGCAGCAGGGTACCGGGGAGCTGTTTTTT. This encodes CASSGQQGTGELFF. The whole variable domain, remainder taken from reference TRBV3-1 and TRBJ2-2, is DTAVSQTPKYLVTQMGNDKSIKCEQNLGHDTMYWYKQDSKKFLKIMFSYNNKELIINETVPNRFSPKSPDKAHLNLHINSLELGDSAVYFCASSGQQGTGELFFGEGSRLTVL.

The table lists this clonotype with a few counts. This chain joins TRBV20-1 and TRBJ1-1; no reliable D call. Germline loops: CDR1 DFQATT, CDR2 SNEGSKA (reference sequence). With 0 bases removed from V and 0 bases from J, the gap between germline ends came to 8 bases. This CDR3 has 14 amino acids. The CDR3 DNA reads as TGCAGTGCTAGAGATCCACACCTGAACACTGAAGCTTTCTTT. This gives the protein CSARDPHLNTEAFF.

In this sample, this clonotype turned up many times. The chain employs TRBV6-6 and TRBJ2-3; no definite D call. V was clipped by 6 bases and J by 1 base, with 5 bases between them. The CDR3 extends over 12 amino acids. Germline values: CDR1 MNHNY, CDR2 SVGAGI (reference sequence). CDR3 nucleotide sequence: TGTGCCAGCAGCATACGCACAGATACGCAGTATTTT. Translating it yields CASSIRTDTQYF.

V is TRBV4-2 and J is TRBJ2-2; the D is unclear. Germline assignment: CDR1 LGHNA and CDR2 YNFKEQ. V lost 6 bases and J 1 base, leaving 12 bases between the germline ends. The CDR3 length is 15 residues. CDR3 amino acids: CASSPQALNTGELFF. For the CDR3, the DNA is TGTGCCAGCAGTCCGCAGGCACTGAACACCGGGGAGCTGTTTTTT.

This clonotype was counted a few times. The gene calls are TRBV4-1 and TRBJ1-2; D might be TRBD1 (6 bases). The CDR3 spans 14 residues. The V gene's germline CDR1 is MGHRA and CDR2 YSYEKL. Deletions cut 3 bases from V and 3 bases from J, with 11 bases between. Here the CDR3 DNA reads TGCGCCAGCAGCCACCAGGACAGCTACTATGGCTACACCTTC. Its translation is CASSHQDSYYGYTF.

The V gene is TRBV20-1, the J gene TRBJ1-4; D not resolved. V was shortened by 0 bases and J by 7 bases, with 9 bases between the two germline ends. This CDR3 is 13 amino acids long. From germline, CDR1 is DFQATT and CDR2 SNEGSKA (reference sequence). DNA of the CDR3: TGCAGTGCTAGAGAAACATCTAGTGAAAAACTGTTTTTT. Translation gives CSARETSSEKLFF.

This rearrangement joins TRBV20-1 to TRBJ1-2; 7 positions match TRBD1. Germline values: CDR1 DFQATT, CDR2 SNEGSKA (reference sequence). The J segment lost 1 base and the V segment lost 5 bases, leaving 7 bases of the junction unmatched. The CDR3 is 14 amino acids. Here the CDR3 reads CSARPGQSNYGYTF. The CDR3 nucleotides are TGCAGTGCTCGGCCGGGACAGAGTAACTATGGCTACACCTTC.

In this sample, this clonotype turned up many times. CDR3 DNA sequence: TGTGCCAGCAGTTTGGCGGGTCTCAATGAGCAGTTCTTC. The encoded protein is CASSLAGLNEQFF. The chain employs TRBV27 and TRBJ2-1; a weak D match, TRBD2 (5 bases). CDR1 MNHEY and CDR2 SMNVEV come from the germline V gene (reference sequence). This CDR3 region has 13 residues. V lost 3 bases and J 6 bases, leaving 9 bases between the germline ends.

This clonotype was observed a handful of times. The chain employs TRBV4-3 and TRBJ2-7; 8 bases align to TRBD2. Per the germline V gene, CDR1 is LGHNA and CDR2 is YSLEER. V shed 3 bases, J shed 6 bases, and the junction held 7 bases outside the gene matches. CDR3 size: 14 residues. CDR3 sequence (DNA): TGCGCCAGCAGCCAGCGGGGGGATAGAGTCGAGCAGTACTTC. Translated: CASSQRGDRVEQYF.

J is TRBJ1-6 and V is TRBV3-1; D remains unclear. The CDR3 extends over 13 amino acids. Germline CDR1 and CDR2: LGHDT and YNNKEL (reference sequence). The V and J ends lost 5 bases and 7 bases respectively, with 9 bases between them. The CDR3 DNA reads TGTGCCAGCAGCGAAGCACTAAATTCACCCCTCCACTTT. The encoded protein is CASSEALNSPLHF.

The chain is built from TRBV15 and TRBJ1-6, with unresolved D. The CDR3 length is 13 residues. Deletions cut 0 bases from V and 10 bases from J, with 7 bases between. Germline CDR1 LNHNV, CDR2 YYDKDF (reference sequence). This CDR3 is CATSRDLGSPLHF. The CDR3 DNA sequence: TGTGCCACCAGCAGAGATTTAGGCTCACCCCTCCACTTT. Together with reference TRBV15 and TRBJ1-6, the CDR3 gives the full variable domain: DAMVIQNPRYQVTQFGKPVTLSCSQTLNHNVMYWYQQKSSQAPKLLFHYYDKDFNNEADTPDNFQSRRPNTSFCFLDIRSPGLGDTAMYLCATSRDLGSPLHFGNGTRLTVT.

The chain uses TRBV30 and TRBJ2-1; perhaps TRBD2 as D (6 bases). Germline V gives CDR1 GTSNPN, CDR2 SVGIG (reference sequence). The CDR3 contains 13 residues. Trimming stripped 5 bases from V and 6 bases from J, with 14 bases between. The CDR3 reads CAWSGLVPNEQFF. CDR3 sequence (DNA): TGTGCCTGGTCGGGACTCGTCCCCAATGAGCAGTTCTTC.

This chain links TRBV5-1 with TRBJ2-2; D call uncertain. The germline CDR1 and CDR2 sequences are SGHRS and YFSETQ. There are 16 residues in the CDR3. Trimming took off 0 bases at V and 2 bases at J, with 11 bases between the two ends. The CDR3 loop is CASSLGVKVNTGELFF. The CDR3 DNA reads TGCGCCAGCAGCTTGGGTGTGAAAGTCAACACCGGGGAGCTGTTTTTT.

The J gene is TRBJ2-3, the V gene TRBV3-1; D perhaps matches TRBD2 (7 bases). Germline values: CDR1 LGHDT, CDR2 YNNKEL (reference sequence). With 4 bases removed from V and 2 bases from J, the gap between germline ends came to 13 bases. This CDR3 contains 15 residues. The CDR3 reads CASSRGGPFTDTQYF. For the CDR3, the DNA is TGTGCCAGCAGCCGGGGGGGCCCGTTCACAGATACGCAGTATTTT.

This clonotype showed up many times. CDR3 residues: CASSTKLTDRETQYF. The CDR3 DNA reads as TGCGCCAGCAGCACCAAGCTAACCGACAGGGAGACCCAGTACTTC. The V and J genes are TRBV4-1 and TRBJ2-5; D may be TRBD1 (6 bases). CDR1 and CDR2 from the germline V gene are MGHRA and YSYEKL. The CDR3 runs to 15 residues. Trimming pared 5 bases from V and 5 bases from J, leaving 18 bases between.

This clonotype showed up many times. The gene calls are TRBV29-1 and TRBJ1-1; TRBD1 matches at 9 bases. This CDR3 comprises 13 residues. Germline trimming cut 7 bases from V and 4 bases from J; bases unmatched to any gene: 7. The germline V gene encodes CDR1 SQVTM and CDR2 ANQGSEA. The CDR3 reads CSGATGGSTEAFF. The CDR3 nucleotides read TGCAGCGGTGCGACAGGGGGAAGCACTGAAGCTTTCTTT.

This clonotype showed up just a few times. V and J are TRBV7-2 and TRBJ1-2; D is unclear. Germline CDR1 SGHTA, CDR2 FQGNSA. CDR3 size: 14 residues. Trimming cost V 0 bases and J 4 bases, with 9 bases left between them. The CDR3 DNA reads TGTGCCAGCAGCTTAGCCACAGCCAGCTATGGCTACACCTTC. Protein product: CASSLATASYGYTF.

The rearrangement uses TRBV20-1 and TRBJ1-1; 9 bases line up with TRBD1. The germline CDR1 and CDR2 sequences are DFQATT and SNEGSKA (reference sequence). V gave up 0 bases and J gave up 6 bases; unmatched junction bases: 5. This CDR3 has 14 residues. CDR3 nucleotides: TGCAGTGCTAGAGAAACAGGGGGCCGTCCTGAAGCTTTCTTT. Encoded protein: CSARETGGRPEAFF.

The chain links TRBV18 to TRBJ1-1, with unresolved D. The length of the CDR3 is 13 residues. Looked up from germline, CDR1 is KGHSH and CDR2 is LQKENI. Trimming stripped 7 bases from V and 1 base from J, with 10 bases between. The CDR3 reads CASLLTENTEAFF. The CDR3 DNA follows: TGTGCCAGCTTATTAACGGAGAACACTGAAGCTTTCTTT.